This is a list of T cell receptor beta chains from one sample in a study of a mutant IDH1 vaccine in newly diagnosed glioma. Antigens for these TCRs are unknown. Assay used: immunoSEQ multiplex PCR; TCRdb lists only in-frame clones, some missing. The sample comprises 52,000 or so clones, about 81% of which are singletons, and 6.5% to 9% rests with the top ten. The specimen was PBMCs, collected from a glioma patient whose treatment included an IDH1 peptide vaccine. Every receptor here comes from a woman between 40 and 50 years old with glioma. Some clones in this sample may be carry-over from other donors' samples. Each CDR3 is given with its conserved first and last residue. The D gene is left open where the match is weak. Rows give clone size only sometimes, using once, few, many, or a class for an expanded clone.

14 TRBD1 few TRBJ2-1 TRBV6-5 CASRRDRLYNEQFF TGTGCCAGCAGACGGGACAGGCTTTACAATGAGCAGTTCTTC
13 . . TRBJ2-5 TRBV6-5 CASSYDSEETQYF TGTGCCAGCAGTTACGACAGCGAAGAGACCCAGTACTTC
14 TRBD2 . TRBJ2-1 TRBV7-8 CASSPGGADNEQFF TGTGCCAGCAGCCCCGGGGGGGCCGACAATGAGCAGTTCTTC
15 TRBD2 . TRBJ2-3 TRBV13 CASSLGRDYTDTQYF TGTGCCAGCAGCTTAGGCCGGGACTACACAGATACGCAGTATTTT
16 TRBD1 . TRBJ1-1 TRBV9 CASSVVGDRGLAEAFF TGTGCCAGCAGCGTAGTTGGGGACAGGGGGTTGGCTGAAGCTTTCTTT
12 TRBD1 . TRBJ1-2 TRBV2 CASSGQVYGYTF TGTGCCAGCAGCGGACAGGTCTATGGCTACACCTTC
13 . few TRBJ1-5 TRBV5-5 CASSLESNQPQHF TGTGCCAGCAGCTTGGAGAGCAATCAGCCCCAGCATTTT
16 . . TRBJ2-2 TRBV5-1 CASSLAAVLKAGELFF TGCGCCAGCAGCTTGGCCGCGGTTCTGAAGGCCGGGGAGCTGTTTTTT
13 . . TRBJ1-5 TRBV7-2 CASSLGVDQPQHF TGTGCCAGCAGCCTCGGTGTAGATCAGCCCCAGCATTTT
14 . . TRBJ2-5 TRBV5-1 CASSSGDSLGTQYF TGCGCCAGCAGCAGCGGGGACAGTCTAGGGACCCAGTACTTC
15 . . TRBJ2-7 TRBV9 CASSLAGQGPYEQYF TGTGCCAGCAGCTTAGCGGGACAGGGACCCTACGAGCAGTACTTC
15 . . TRBJ1-5 TRBV15 CATSRAGPGNQPQHF TGTGCCACCAGCAGAGCAGGGCCCGGCAATCAGCCCCAGCATTTT